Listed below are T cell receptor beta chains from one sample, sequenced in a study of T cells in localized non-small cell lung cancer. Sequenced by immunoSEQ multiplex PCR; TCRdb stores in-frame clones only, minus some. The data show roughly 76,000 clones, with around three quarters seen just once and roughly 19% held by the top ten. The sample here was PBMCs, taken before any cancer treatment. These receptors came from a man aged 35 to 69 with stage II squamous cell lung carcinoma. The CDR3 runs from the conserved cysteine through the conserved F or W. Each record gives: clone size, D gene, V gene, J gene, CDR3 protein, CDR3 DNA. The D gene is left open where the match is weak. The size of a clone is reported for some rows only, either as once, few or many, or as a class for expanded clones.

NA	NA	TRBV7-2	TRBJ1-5	CASSLAPRGYNQPQHF	TGTGCCAGCAGCTTAGCGCCCCGGGGTTACAATCAGCCCCAGCATTTT
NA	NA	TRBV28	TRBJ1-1	CASNAPGHPNTEAFF	TGTGCCAGCAACGCCCCAGGACATCCGAACACTGAAGCTTTCTTT
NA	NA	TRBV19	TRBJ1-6	CASSIIMDNSPLHF	TGTGCCAGTAGTATTATCATGGACAATTCACCCCTCCACTTT
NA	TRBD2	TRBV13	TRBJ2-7	CASSLEAGNEQYF	TGTGCCAGCAGCTTAGAAGCGGGAAACGAGCAGTACTTC
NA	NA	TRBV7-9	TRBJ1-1	CASSAQPNTEAFF	TGTGCCAGCAGCGCACAGCCGAACACTGAAGCTTTCTTT
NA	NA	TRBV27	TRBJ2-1	CASSRTAWGEQFF	TGTGCCAGCAGTCGGACTGCCTGGGGTGAGCAGTTCTTC
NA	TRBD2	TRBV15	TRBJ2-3	CATSSPEGAGGLRHTQYF	TGTGCCACCAGCAGCCCCGAAGGAGCGGGGGGCCTTCGTCATACGCAGTATTTT
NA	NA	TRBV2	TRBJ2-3	CASRGGYRGTSTDTQYF	TGTGCCAGCAGGGGGGGATACAGGGGCACTAGCACAGATACGCAGTATTTT
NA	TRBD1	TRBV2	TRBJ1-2	CASSPGQGAWGYTF	TGTGCCAGCAGCCCAGGACAGGGGGCATGGGGCTACACCTTC
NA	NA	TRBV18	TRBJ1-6	CASSQGVGNSPLHF	TGTGCCAGCTCACAGGGGGTTGGGAATTCACCCCTCCACTTT
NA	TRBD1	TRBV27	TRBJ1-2	CASSGRGVGGYTF	TGTGCCAGCAGTGGCAGGGGGGTCGGCGGCTACACCTTC
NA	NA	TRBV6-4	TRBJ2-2	CASRAREGATGELFF	TGTGCCAGCAGGGCCCGGGAGGGGGCCACCGGGGAGCTGTTTTTT
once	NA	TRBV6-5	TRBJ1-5	CASSYRATGNQPQHF	TGTGCCAGCAGCTACCGGGCCACGGGCAATCAGCCCCAGCATTTT
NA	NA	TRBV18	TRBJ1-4	CASSTGTHNEKLFF	TGTGCCAGCTCGACCGGGACACATAATGAAAAACTGTTTTTT
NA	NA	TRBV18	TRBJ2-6	CASSHGLPGANVLTF	TGTGCCAGCTCACACGGACTTCCTGGGGCCAACGTCCTGACTTTC
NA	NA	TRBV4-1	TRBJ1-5	CASSRLQRGGSGSNQPQHF	TGCGCCAGCAGCCGACTTCAAAGAGGGGGGTCTGGTAGCAATCAGCCCCAGCATTTT
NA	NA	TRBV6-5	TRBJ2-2	CASRASGRSGELFF	TGTGCCAGCCGTGCGTCAGGGAGGTCCGGGGAGCTGTTTTTT
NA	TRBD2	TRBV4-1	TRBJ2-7	CASSPGTSDYEQYF	TGCGCCAGCAGTCCCGGGACTAGCGATTACGAGCAGTACTTC
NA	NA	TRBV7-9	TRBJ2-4	CASSFSRDAKNIQYF	TGTGCCAGCAGCTTTAGTCGGGATGCCAAAAACATTCAGTACTTC
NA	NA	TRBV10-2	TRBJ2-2	CASSFGQQDNTGELFF	TGCGCCAGCAGTTTCGGGCAACAGGACAACACCGGGGAGCTGTTTTTT
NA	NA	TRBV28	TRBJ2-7	CASWRVAYEQYF	TGTGCCAGCTGGAGGGTCGCCTACGAGCAGTACTTC
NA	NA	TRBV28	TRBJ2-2	CASSLLPTSIGTGELFF	TGTGCCAGCAGTCTATTACCGACTAGTATTGGCACCGGGGAGCTGTTTTTT
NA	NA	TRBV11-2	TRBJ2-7	CASSIHSGTYEQYF	TGTGCCAGCAGCATCCACTCTGGTACCTACGAGCAGTACTTC
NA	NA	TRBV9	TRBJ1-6	CASSVEAYGDSPLHF	TGTGCCAGCAGCGTAGAGGCATATGGGGATTCACCCCTCCACTTT
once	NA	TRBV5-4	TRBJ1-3	CASSSQGGNTIYF	TGTGCCAGCAGCTCCCAAGGCGGCAACACCATATATTTT
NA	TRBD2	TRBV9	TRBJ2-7	CASSPTAAGVPYEQYF	TGTGCCAGCAGCCCCACCGCAGCGGGAGTTCCCTACGAGCAGTACTTC
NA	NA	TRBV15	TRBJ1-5	CATSRAQGQPQHF	TGTGCCACCAGCAGAGCCCAGGGTCAGCCCCAGCATTTT
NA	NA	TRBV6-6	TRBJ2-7	CASRGRGIYEQYF	TGTGCCAGCCGGGGAAGGGGGATCTACGAGCAGTACTTC
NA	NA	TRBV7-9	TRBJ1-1	CASSLYPQMQVRNTEAFF	TGTGCCAGCAGCTTATACCCACAGATGCAGGTGAGAAACACTGAAGCTTTCTTT
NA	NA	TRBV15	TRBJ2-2	CATRGGTTNTGELFF	TGTGCCACCAGAGGAGGGACAACGAACACCGGGGAGCTGTTTTTT
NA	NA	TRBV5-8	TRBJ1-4	CASSLTGLGTNEKLFF	TGTGCCAGCAGCTTGACAGGGTTGGGGACCAATGAAAAACTGTTTTTT
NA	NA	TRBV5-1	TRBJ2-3	CASSFRALLTTDTQYF	TGCGCCAGCAGCTTCAGGGCCCTTTTAACCACAGATACGCAGTATTTT
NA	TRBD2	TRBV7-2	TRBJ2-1	CASSLPSGSKNEQFF	TGTGCCAGCAGCCTGCCCAGCGGGAGCAAAAATGAGCAGTTCTTC
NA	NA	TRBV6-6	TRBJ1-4	CASSAGDEKLFF	TGTGCCAGCAGTGCGGGGGATGAAAAACTGTTTTTT
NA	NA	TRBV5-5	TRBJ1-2	CASSVGRGVNYGYTF	TGTGCCAGCAGCGTGGGACGGGGAGTTAACTATGGCTACACCTTC
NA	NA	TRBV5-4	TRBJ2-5	CASSSRNGYQETQYF	TGTGCCAGCAGCTCCCGGAATGGGTACCAAGAGACCCAGTACTTC
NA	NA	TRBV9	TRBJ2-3	CASSVPAVKGTDTQYF	TGTGCCAGCAGCGTCCCCGCCGTGAAGGGCACAGATACGCAGTATTTT
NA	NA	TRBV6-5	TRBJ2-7	CASTRSGRPGDEQYF	TGTGCCAGCACCCGCTCGGGCCGGCCGGGCGACGAGCAGTACTTC
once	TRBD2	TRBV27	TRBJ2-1	CASSLSGSGSSYNEQFF	TGTGCCAGCAGTTTATCTGGTAGCGGGAGCTCCTACAATGAGCAGTTCTTC
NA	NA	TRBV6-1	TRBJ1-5	CASRKDEKNQPQHF	TGTGCCAGCAGGAAGGACGAAAAGAATCAGCCCCAGCATTTT
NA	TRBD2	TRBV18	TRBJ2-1	CASSPPRPASGRVYNEQFF	TGTGCCAGCTCACCACCCCGGCCTGCTAGCGGGAGGGTATACAATGAGCAGTTCTTC
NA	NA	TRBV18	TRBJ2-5	CASSQEETQYF	TGTGCCAGCTCACAAGAAGAGACCCAGTACTTC
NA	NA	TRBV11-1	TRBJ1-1	CASSPLNTEAFF	TGTGCCAGCAGCCCCCTCAACACTGAAGCTTTCTTT
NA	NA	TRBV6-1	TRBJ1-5	CASSEALRATGQPQHF	TGTGCCAGCAGTGAAGCGCTTCGGGCCACGGGTCAGCCCCAGCATTTT
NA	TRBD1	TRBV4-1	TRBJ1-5	CASSPGGFSNQPQHF	TGCGCCAGCAGCCCAGGGGGATTTAGCAATCAGCCCCAGCATTTT
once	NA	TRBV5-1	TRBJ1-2	CASSQDRPTWEVRYTF	TGCGCCAGCAGCCAAGATAGGCCCACGTGGGAAGTTCGCTACACCTTC
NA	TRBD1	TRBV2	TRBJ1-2	CASSQQGFPPNGYTF	TGTGCCAGCAGCCAACAGGGGTTTCCTCCCAATGGCTACACCTTC
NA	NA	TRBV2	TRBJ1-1	CASSEARDTEAFF	TGTGCCAGCAGTGAGGCAAGGGACACTGAAGCTTTCTTT
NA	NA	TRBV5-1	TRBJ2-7	CASSPSGFYEQYF	TGCGCCAGCAGCCCTTCGGGTTTCTACGAGCAGTACTTC
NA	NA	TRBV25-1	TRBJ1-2	CASSGVHRTRGDYGYTF	TGTGCCAGCAGTGGGGTACACCGGACCAGGGGTGACTATGGCTACACCTTC
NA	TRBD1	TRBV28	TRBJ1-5	CASSSGGASNQPQHF	TGTGCCAGCAGTTCAGGGGGTGCTAGCAATCAGCCCCAGCATTTT
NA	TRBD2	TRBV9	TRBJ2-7	CASSVGGLAGEGEQYF	TGTGCCAGCAGCGTAGGGGGACTAGCGGGAGAAGGCGAGCAGTACTTC
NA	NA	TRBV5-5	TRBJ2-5	CASSPRPGGQETQYF	TGTGCCAGCAGCCCCCGCCCCGGGGGCCAAGAGACCCAGTACTTC
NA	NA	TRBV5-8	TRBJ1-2	CASSPTGNTNYGYTF	TGTGCCAGCAGCCCAACAGGGAATACGAACTATGGCTACACCTTC
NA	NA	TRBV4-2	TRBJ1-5	CASSQDTGAKGQPQHF	TGTGCCAGCAGCCAAGATACGGGGGCGAAAGGACAGCCCCAGCATTTT